This TCR beta chain is drawn from a study of T cells after yellow fever vaccination. TCRdb reanalysed the 5' RACE reads using MiXCR and keeps one entry per CDR3 protein. Of 300,000 to 350,000 distinct CDR3 sequences in the sample, roughly a tenth were seen once. Per the germline V gene, CDR1 is LGHNA and CDR2 is YSLEER. V lost 2 bases and J lost 10, with 22 bases in between. The CDR3 sequence is 16 residues long. The sample holds many counts of this clonotype. This specimen was CD4+ T cells sorted from PBMCs, taken 45 days after the yellow fever booster vaccination. The sequence derives from a man between 18 and 35 years old who received the YFV17D yellow fever vaccine. The rearrangement links TRBV4-3 to TRBJ2-3, with D possibly matching TRBD2 (6 bases). CDR3 sequence reads: CASSQQGTQSLTAQYF. CDR3 coding DNA: TGCGCCAGCAGCCAACAAGGGACTCAGTCCTTAACGGCGCAGTATTTT.